One T cell receptor beta chain is described in this entry. This record comes from a study of cytomegalovirus exposure and HLA in healthy donors. The method was immunoSEQ multiplex PCR; TCRdb's version includes in-frame clones alone and lacks a portion of them. The sample comprises 150,000 to 200,000 clones, roughly 84% of which are singletons, and 2.5% to 3.5% rests with the top ten. The CDR3 spans 16 residues. Germline V gene lookup returns CDR1 SGHTA and CDR2 FQGNSA. Germline trimming cut 5 bases from V and 7 bases from J; bases unmatched to any gene: 10. The source of this sequence is a woman aged 18-29 years in good health and CMV-seropositive. J is TRBJ2-1 and V is TRBV7-2; TRBD2 agrees at 11 bases. Sequences were obtained from PBMCs. The CDR3, as DNA: TGTGCCAGCAGCACCCGGTGGTTAGCGGGGGGGAATGAGCAGTTCTTC. Translation gives CASSTRWLAGGNEQFF. The complete variable domain, with remaining parts taken from reference TRBV7-2 and TRBJ2-1, reads GAGVSQSPSNKVTEKGKDVELRCDPISGHTALYWYRQSLGQGLEFLIYFQGNSAPDKSGLPSDRFSAERTGGSVSTLTIQRTQQEDSAVYLCASSTRWLAGGNEQFFGPGTRLTVL.